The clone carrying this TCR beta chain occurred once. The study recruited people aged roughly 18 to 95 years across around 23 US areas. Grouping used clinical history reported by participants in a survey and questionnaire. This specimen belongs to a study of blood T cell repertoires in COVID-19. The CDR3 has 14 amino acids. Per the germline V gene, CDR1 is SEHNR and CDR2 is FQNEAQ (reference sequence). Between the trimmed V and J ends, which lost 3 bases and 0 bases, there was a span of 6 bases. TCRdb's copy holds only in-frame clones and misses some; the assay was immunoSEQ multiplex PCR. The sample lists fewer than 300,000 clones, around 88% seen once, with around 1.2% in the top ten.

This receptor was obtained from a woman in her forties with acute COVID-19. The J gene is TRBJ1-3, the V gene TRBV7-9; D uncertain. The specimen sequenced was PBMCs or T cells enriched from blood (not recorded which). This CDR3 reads CASSFGFSGNTIYF. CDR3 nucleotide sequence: TGTGCCAGCAGCTTCGGTTTCTCTGGAAACACCATATATTTT. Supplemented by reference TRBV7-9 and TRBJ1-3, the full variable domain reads DTGVSQNPRHKITKRGQNVTFRCDPISEHNRLYWYRQTLGQGPEFLTYFQNEAQLEKSRLLSDRFSAERPKGSFSTLEIQRTEQGDSAMYLCASSFGFSGNTIYFGEGSWLTVV.